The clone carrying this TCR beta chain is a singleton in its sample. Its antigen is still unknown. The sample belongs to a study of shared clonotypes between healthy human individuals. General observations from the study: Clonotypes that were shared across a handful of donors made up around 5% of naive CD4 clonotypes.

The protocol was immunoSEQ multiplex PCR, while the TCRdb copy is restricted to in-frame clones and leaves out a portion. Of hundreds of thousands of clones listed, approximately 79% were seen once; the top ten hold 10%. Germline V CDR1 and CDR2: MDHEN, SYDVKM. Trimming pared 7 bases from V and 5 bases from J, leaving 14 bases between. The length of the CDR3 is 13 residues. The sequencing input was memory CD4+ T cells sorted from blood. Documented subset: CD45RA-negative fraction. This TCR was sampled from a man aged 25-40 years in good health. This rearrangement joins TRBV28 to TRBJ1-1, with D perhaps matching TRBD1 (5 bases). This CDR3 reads CASTKGTGTEAFF. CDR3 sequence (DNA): TGTGCCAGCACCAAAGGGACCGGTACTGAAGCTTTCTTT.